This T cell receptor (beta chain) derives from a study of regulatory T cells in long-lasting Graves disease. Time point noted: newly diagnosed GD, antithyroid drugs for less than 3 months. From PBMCs, RNA was extracted and then used to make the TCR library. The CDR3 runs to 13 residues. V was trimmed by 6 bases and J by 0 bases, leaving 8 bases between them. CDR1 MGHDK and CDR2 SYGVNS come from the germline V gene. In building TCR beta libraries, iRepertoire HTBI primers were used together with Arm-PCR of CDR3 regions. TCRdb passed the multiplex PCR reads through MiXCR, listing each CDR3 protein once. The sample holds hundreds of thousands of distinct CDR3 sequences, around 17% seen once. This sample was also put to use in a study of T cells in Graves' hyperthyroidism and ophthalmopathy. From that study: Exclusion of a patient resulted from uncontrolled infection, other autoimmune disease, pregnancy or lactation. The TCR CDR3 first-round RT-PCR relied on the HTBI primer set.

The rearrangement links TRBV25-1 to TRBJ1-1; D perhaps matches TRBD1 (5 bases). The sample consisted of peripheral blood mononuclear cells (PBMCs), taken at new diagnosis, from a patient treated with antithyroid drugs. The sequence derives from a woman aged 25 to 39 with Graves disease. CDR3 region: CASRTEMNTEAFF. Here the CDR3 DNA reads TGTGCCAGCAGGACAGAGATGAACACTGAAGCTTTCTTT.